This TCR beta chain was documented in a study of type 1 regulatory T cells. Study at large: This in vitro CD4 product, T-allo10, is enriched for Tr1 cells and alloantigen-specific.

T-allo10 cells from the graft donor were described as anergic, host-alloantigen-specific, and alloantigen-specific suppressors. This clonotype was seen more than once but under ten times. Its antigen is unknown. TCRdb re-called the reads with MiXCR, one entry per CDR3 protein. The sample lists 60,000 to 80,000 distinct CDR3 sequences, around 68% occurring once. Sequences were obtained from cultured T cells, either the whole culture or a sorted T cell fraction (not recorded which). Subset indicated: Tr1-enriched cell product generated in vitro against host alloantigens. This TCR came from a human donor in good health.

CDR3 residues: CASSQSGGAEAFF. The CDR3 DNA reads TGTGCCAGCAGCCAATCGGGAGGCGCTGAAGCTTTCTTT. The chain carries TRBV3-1 and TRBJ1-1; D is ambiguous. V shed 2 bases and J shed 6 bases, with 10 bases lying between them. In germline, CDR1 is LGHDT, CDR2 YNNKEL (reference sequence). CDR3 size: 13 residues.